The 10 T cell receptor beta chains given below trace back to one sample, sequenced in a study of identical twins (dated by TCRdb to 2016 to 2018). Receptor libraries were prepared by 5' RACE. This sample was sequenced with an Illumina HiSeq 2000. TCRdb reanalyzed the raw reads on its own, using fastp at Q25 for trimming and MiXCR for clone calling, and kept in-frame beta chains. Rows are unified per CDR3 protein, each entry keeping the most common DNA and genes. This sample is represented by about 240,000 distinct CDR3 sequences; roughly 10% of them were singletons. The top ten constitute 8% to 10% of the sample. The sample taken for sequencing was memory T cells sorted from blood. Taken with the paper, the label for cell subset or site translates to: CD45RO+ enriched T cells. The receptors here all came from a man between 45 and 60 years old in good health.

CDR3 loop: CASTREGTNTGELFF. For the CDR3, the DNA is TGTGCCAGCACTAGGGAGGGGACAAACACCGGGGAGCTGTTTTTT. V usage is TRBV6-1 and J usage is TRBJ2-2; a weak D match, TRBD2 (7 bases). The CDR3 consists of 15 residues. Looked up from germline, CDR1 is MNHNS and CDR2 is SASEGT. Trimming took 7 bases from V and 2 from J, leaving 14 bases between them.

The CDR3 sequence: CASSPQGQGYTQYF. DNA of the CDR3: TGTGCCAGCAGCCCCCAGGGACAGGGATATACGCAGTATTTT. V usage is TRBV11-2 and J usage is TRBJ2-3, with 9 bases identical to TRBD1. The junction had 7 bases not matched to a gene; V was cut back by 5 bases and J by 7 bases. The CDR3 is made up of 14 amino acids. CDR1 and CDR2 from the germline V gene are SGHAT and FQNNGV.

Here the CDR3 DNA reads TGTGCCAGCAGCCAGGGAACTGGTGACTATGGCTACACCTTC. Translated: CASSQGTGDYGYTF. The chain recombines TRBV4-2 with TRBJ1-2; D gene uncertain. This CDR3 contains 14 residues. V lost 3 bases, J lost 3 bases, and 11 bases lay in between. Germline V lookup: CDR1 LGHNA, CDR2 YNFKEQ.

This clonotype was counted many times. The V gene is TRBV11-1, the J gene TRBJ2-7; 8 bases line up with TRBD1. The V gene's germline CDR1 is SGHAT and CDR2 FQDESV (reference sequence). The length of the CDR3 is 14 residues. The trim removed 5 bases at V and 4 bases at J, leaving 7 bases unmatched. The CDR3 sequence is CASSPGQGPYEQYF. For the CDR3, the DNA is TGTGCCAGCAGCCCTGGACAGGGACCTTACGAGCAGTACTTC.

This clonotype was seen repeatedly, ten times or more. The chain couples TRBV4-1 to TRBJ1-5; no firm D call. The CDR3 has 13 residues. V gave up 0 bases and J gave up 5 bases, with 5 bases separating them. The germline V gene encodes CDR1 MGHRA and CDR2 YSYEKL. The CDR3 nucleotides read TGCGCCAGCAGCCAAGATTGGGATCAGCCCCAGCATTTT. Translating gives CASSQDWDQPQHF.

Only a few counts were recorded for this clonotype. V is TRBV20-1 and J is TRBJ2-3; 8 bases are a match to TRBD2. Trimming removed 4 bases from V and 2 bases from J; junction bases left unmatched: 11. The CDR3 covers 16 residues. Germline CDR1 and CDR2: DFQATT and SNEGSKA (reference sequence). CDR3 amino acids: CSANPLAGGFTDTQYF. Written as DNA, the CDR3 is TGCAGTGCTAACCCGTTGGCGGGGGGTTTCACAGATACGCAGTATTTT.

This clonotype was seen repeatedly, ten times or more. The rearrangement uses TRBV12-3 or TRBV12-4 and TRBJ1-1; tentatively, D is TRBD1 (5 bases). V lost 5 bases to trimming and J lost 3 bases, with 16 bases between them. This CDR3 spans 15 amino acids. This chain's CDR3 is CASSIPGREDTEAFF. CDR3 nucleotides: TGTGCCAGCAGTATACCAGGGAGGGAAGACACTGAAGCTTTCTTT.

The chain recombines TRBV4-3 with TRBJ2-7, with 9 nucleotides matching TRBD2. The V and J ends lost 1 base and 4 bases, in that order; junction bases with no gene match: 14. The CDR3 is 18 residues long. CDR1 is LGHNA, CDR2 YSLEER, per germline. CDR3 amino acids: CASSQGLAGSTYTYEQYF. The CDR3 nucleotides are TGCGCCAGCAGCCAAGGGCTAGCGGGATCCACTTACACTTACGAGCAGTACTTC.

V is TRBV7-2 and J is TRBJ2-7, with 8 bases aligning to TRBD2. The length of the CDR3 is 15 residues. With V trimmed by 1 base and J by 7 bases, 9 bases remained unmatched. Germline V gives CDR1 SGHTA, CDR2 FQGNSA. The CDR3, as DNA: TGTGCCAGCAGCTTAGAACCAGCGGGAGCAGGAGAGCAGTACTTC. Translating it yields CASSLEPAGAGEQYF.

V and J are TRBV2 and TRBJ2-5, with 12 bases matching TRBD1. Germline V CDR1 and CDR2: SNHLY, FYNNEI. The CDR3 has 14 amino acids. J lost 5 bases, V lost 7 bases, and 5 bases had no gene match. The chain's CDR3 is CASMGQGALETQYF. DNA for the CDR3: TGTGCCAGCATGGGACAGGGGGCATTGGAGACCCAGTACTTC.